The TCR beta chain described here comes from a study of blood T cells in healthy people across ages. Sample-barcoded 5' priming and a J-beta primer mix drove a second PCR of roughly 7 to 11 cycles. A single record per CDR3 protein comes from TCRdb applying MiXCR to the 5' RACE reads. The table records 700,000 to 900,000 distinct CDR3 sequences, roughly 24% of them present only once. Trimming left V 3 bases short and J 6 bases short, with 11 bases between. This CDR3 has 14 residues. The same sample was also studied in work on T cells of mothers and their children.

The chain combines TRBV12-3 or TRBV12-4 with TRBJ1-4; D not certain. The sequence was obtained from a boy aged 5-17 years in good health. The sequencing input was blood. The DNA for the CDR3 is TGTGCCAGCAGTTTTGGGGTGGGCGATGAAAAACTGTTTTTT. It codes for CASSFGVGDEKLFF.